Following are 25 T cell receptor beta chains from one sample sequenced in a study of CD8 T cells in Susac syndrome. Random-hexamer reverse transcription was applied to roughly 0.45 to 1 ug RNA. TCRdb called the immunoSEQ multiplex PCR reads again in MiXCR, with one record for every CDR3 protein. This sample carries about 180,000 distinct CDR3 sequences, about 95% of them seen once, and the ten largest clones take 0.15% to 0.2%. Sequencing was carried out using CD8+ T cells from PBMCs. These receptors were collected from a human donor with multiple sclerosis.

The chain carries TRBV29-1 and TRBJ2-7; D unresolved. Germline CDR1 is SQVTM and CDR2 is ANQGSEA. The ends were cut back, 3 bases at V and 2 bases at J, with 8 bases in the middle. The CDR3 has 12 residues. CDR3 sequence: CSVELQAYEQYF. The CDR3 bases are TGCAGCGTTGAGCTGCAAGCCTACGAGCAGTACTTC.

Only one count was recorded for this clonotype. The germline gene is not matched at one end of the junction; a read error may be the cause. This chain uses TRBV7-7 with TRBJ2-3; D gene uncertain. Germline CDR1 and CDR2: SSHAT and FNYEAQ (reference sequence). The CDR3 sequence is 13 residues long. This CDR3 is CASSLNERDTQYF. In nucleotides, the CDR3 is TGTGCTAGCAGCTTAAACGAACGGGATACGCAGTATTTT.

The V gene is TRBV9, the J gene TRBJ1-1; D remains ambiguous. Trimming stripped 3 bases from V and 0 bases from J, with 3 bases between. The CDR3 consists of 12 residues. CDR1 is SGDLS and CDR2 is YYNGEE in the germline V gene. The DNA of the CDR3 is TGTGCCAGCAGCGAATTGAACACTGAAGCTTTCTTT. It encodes CASSELNTEAFF.

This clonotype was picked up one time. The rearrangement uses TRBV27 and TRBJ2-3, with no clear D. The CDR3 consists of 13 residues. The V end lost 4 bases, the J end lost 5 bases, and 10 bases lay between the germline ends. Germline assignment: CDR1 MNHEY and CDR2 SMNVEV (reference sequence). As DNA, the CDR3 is TGTGCCAGCAGTTCGGCTGGGGAAGATACGCAGTATTTT. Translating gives CASSSAGEDTQYF.

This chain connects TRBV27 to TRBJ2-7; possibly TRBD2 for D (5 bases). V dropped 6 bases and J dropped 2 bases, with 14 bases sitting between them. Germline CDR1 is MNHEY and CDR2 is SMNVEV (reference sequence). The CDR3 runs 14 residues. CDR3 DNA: TGTGCCAGCAGCATGGACGCGGAGGCCTACGAGCAGTACTTC. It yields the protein CASSMDAEAYEQYF.

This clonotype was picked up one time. The CDR3 coding sequence is TGTGCCAGCAGCACGACAGGGTGGAATGAGCAGTTCTTC. Amino acid sequence: CASSTTGWNEQFF. The chain has TRBV6-6 and TRBJ2-1; 7 positions agree with TRBD1. CDR3 length equals 13 residues. V gave up 6 bases and J gave up 7 bases; unmatched junction bases: 6. Germline V gene lookup returns CDR1 MNHNY and CDR2 SVGAGI (reference sequence).

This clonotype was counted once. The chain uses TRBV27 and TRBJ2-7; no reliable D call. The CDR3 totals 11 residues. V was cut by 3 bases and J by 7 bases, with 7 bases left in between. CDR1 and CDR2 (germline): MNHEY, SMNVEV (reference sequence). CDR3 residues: CASSFGPEQYF. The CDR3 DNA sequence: TGTGCCAGCAGTTTCGGGCCTGAGCAGTACTTC.

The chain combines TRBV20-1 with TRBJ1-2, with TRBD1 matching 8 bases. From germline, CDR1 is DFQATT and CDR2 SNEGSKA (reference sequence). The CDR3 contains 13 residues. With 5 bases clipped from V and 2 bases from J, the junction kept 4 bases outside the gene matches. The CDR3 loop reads CSAPDRVNYGYTF. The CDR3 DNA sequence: TGCAGTGCTCCGGACAGGGTAAACTATGGCTACACCTTC.

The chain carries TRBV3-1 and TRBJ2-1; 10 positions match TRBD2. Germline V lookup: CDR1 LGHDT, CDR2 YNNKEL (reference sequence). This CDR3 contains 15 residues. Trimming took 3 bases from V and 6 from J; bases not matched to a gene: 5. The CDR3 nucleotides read TGTGCCAGCAGCCATCGGACTAGCGGTCTCAATGAGCAGTTCTTC. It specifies CASSHRTSGLNEQFF.

CDR3 amino acids: CAQSGSSYEQYF. CDR3 nucleotide sequence: TGTGCCCAGAGCGGGAGCTCCTACGAGCAGTACTTC. V gene TRBV30 combines with J gene TRBJ2-7, with 8 bases aligning to TRBD2. The junction had 3 bases not matched to a gene; V was cut back by 8 bases and J by 0 bases. Looked up from germline, CDR1 is GTSNPN and CDR2 is SVGIG (reference sequence). CDR3 size: 12 residues.

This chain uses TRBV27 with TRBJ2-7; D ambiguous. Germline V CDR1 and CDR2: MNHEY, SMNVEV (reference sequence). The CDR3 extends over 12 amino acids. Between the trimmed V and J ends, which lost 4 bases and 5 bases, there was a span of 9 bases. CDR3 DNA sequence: TGTGCCAGCAGTTCCCTTAAAAACGAGCAGTACTTC. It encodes CASSSLKNEQYF.

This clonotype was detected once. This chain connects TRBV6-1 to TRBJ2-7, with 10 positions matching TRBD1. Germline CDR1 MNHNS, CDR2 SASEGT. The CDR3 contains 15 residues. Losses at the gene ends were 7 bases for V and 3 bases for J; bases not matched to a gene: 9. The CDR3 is CASNPDRGPIYEQYF. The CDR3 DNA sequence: TGTGCCAGCAATCCCGACAGGGGGCCAATCTACGAGCAGTACTTC.

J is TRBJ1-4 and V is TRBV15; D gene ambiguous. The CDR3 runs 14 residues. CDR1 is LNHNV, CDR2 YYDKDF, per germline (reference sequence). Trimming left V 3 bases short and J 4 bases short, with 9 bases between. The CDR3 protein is CATSSRRGNEKLFF. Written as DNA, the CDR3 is TGTGCCACCAGCAGCCGCCGGGGTAATGAAAAACTGTTTTTT.

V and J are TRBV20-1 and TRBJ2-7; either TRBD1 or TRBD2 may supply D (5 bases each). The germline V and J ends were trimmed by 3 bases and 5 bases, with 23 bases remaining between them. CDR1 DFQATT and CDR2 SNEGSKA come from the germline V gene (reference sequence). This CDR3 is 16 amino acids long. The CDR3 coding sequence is TGCAGTGCTAGGGACACTGGGAGCCCACTCGCCCACGAGCAGTACTTC. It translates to CSARDTGSPLAHEQYF.

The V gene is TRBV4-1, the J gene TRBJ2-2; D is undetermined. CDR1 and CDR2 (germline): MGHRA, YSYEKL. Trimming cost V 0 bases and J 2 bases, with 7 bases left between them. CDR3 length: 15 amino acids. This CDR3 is CASSQELSNTGELFF. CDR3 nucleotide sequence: TGCGCCAGCAGCCAAGAACTATCAAACACCGGGGAGCTGTTTTTT.

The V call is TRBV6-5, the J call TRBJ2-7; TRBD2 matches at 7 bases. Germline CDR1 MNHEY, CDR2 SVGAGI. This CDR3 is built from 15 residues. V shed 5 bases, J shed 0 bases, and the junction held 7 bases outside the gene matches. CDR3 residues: CASSRLASSSYEQYF. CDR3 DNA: TGTGCCAGCAGTCGACTAGCTTCGAGCTCCTACGAGCAGTACTTC.

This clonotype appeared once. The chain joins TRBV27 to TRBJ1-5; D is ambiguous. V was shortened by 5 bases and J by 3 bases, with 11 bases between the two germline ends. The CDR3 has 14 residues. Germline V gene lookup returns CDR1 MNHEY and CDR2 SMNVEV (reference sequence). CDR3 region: CASSGRSDNQPQHF. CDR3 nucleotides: TGTGCCAGCAGTGGTCGATCGGACAATCAGCCCCAGCATTTT.

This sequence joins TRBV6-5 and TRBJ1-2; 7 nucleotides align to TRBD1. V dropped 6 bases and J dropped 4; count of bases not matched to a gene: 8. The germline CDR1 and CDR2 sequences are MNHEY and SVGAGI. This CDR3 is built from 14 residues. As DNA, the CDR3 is TGTGCCAGCAGCCCGAAGGGACAGATCTATGGCTACACCTTC. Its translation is CASSPKGQIYGYTF.

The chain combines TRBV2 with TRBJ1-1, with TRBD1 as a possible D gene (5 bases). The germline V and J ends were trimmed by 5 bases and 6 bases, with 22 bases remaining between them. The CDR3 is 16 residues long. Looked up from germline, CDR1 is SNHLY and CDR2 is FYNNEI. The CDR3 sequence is CASSSSPGGQGSEAFF. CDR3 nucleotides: TGTGCCAGCAGTAGCAGTCCCGGTGGGCAGGGATCTGAAGCTTTCTTT. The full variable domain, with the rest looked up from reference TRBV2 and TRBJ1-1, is EPEVTQTPSHQVTQMGQEVILRCVPISNHLYFYWYRQILGQKVEFLVSFYNNEISEKSEIFDDQFSVERPDGSNFTLKIRSTKLEDSAMYFCASSSSPGGQGSEAFFGQGTRLTVV.

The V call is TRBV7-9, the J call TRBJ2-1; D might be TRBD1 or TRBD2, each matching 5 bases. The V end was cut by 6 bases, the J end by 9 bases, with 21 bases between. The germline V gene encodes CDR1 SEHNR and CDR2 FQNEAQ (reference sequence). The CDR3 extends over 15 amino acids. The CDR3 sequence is CASRDPGPGEAEQFF. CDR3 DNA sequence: TGTGCCAGCAGGGATCCGGGACCTGGAGAGGCTGAGCAGTTCTTC.

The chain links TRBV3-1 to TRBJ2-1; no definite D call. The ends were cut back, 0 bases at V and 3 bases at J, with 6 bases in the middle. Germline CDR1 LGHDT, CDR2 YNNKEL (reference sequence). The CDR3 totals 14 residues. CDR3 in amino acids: CASSQDVYYNEQFF. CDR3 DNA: TGTGCCAGCAGCCAAGATGTTTACTACAATGAGCAGTTCTTC.

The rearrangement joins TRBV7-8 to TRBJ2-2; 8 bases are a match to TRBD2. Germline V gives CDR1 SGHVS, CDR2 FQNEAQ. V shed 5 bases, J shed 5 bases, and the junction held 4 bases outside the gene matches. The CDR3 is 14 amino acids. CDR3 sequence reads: CASSAGLGTGELFF. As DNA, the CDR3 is TGTGCCAGCAGCGCGGGACTAGGGACCGGGGAGCTGTTTTTT.

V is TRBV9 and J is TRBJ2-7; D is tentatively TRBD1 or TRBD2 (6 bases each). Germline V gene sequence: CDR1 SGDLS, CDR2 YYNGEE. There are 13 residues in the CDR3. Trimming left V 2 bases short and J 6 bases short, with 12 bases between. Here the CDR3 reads CASSVGGRGEQYF. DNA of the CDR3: TGTGCCAGCAGCGTCGGGGGCCGGGGCGAGCAGTACTTC. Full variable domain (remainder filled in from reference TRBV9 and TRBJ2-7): DSGVTQTPKHLITATGQRVTLRCSPRSGDLSVYWYQQSLDQGLQFLIQYYNGEERAKGNILERFSAQQFPDLHSELNLSSLELGDSALYFCASSVGGRGEQYFGPGTRLTVT.

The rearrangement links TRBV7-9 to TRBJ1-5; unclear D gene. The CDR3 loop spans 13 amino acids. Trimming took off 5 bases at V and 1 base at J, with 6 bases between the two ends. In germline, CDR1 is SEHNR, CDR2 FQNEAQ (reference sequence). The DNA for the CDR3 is TGTGCCAGCAGCATTGACAGCAATCAGCCCCAGCATTTT. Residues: CASSIDSNQPQHF. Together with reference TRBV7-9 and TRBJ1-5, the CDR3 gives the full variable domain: DTGVSQNPRHKITKRGQNVTFRCDPISEHNRLYWYRQTLGQGPEFLTYFQNEAQLEKSRLLSDRFSAERPKGSFSTLEIQRTEQGDSAMYLCASSIDSNQPQHFGDGTRLSIL.

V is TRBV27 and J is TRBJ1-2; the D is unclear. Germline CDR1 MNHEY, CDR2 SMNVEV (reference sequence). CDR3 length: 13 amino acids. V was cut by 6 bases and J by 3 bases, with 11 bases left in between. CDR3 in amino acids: CASSFAGHYGYTF. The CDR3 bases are TGTGCCAGCAGCTTCGCCGGGCACTATGGCTACACCTTC.